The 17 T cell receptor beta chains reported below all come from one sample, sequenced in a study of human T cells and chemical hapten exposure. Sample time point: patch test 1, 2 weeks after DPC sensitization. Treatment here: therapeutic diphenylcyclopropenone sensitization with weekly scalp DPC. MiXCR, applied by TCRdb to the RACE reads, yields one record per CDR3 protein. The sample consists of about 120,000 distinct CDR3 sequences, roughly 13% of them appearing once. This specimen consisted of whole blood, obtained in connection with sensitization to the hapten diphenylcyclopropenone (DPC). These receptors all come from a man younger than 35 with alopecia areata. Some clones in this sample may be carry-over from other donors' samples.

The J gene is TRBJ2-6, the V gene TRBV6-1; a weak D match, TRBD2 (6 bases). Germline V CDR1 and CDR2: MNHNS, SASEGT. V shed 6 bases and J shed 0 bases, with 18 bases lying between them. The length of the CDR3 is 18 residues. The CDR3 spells CASSHGLFIGSGANVLTF. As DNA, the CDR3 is TGTGCCAGCAGCCATGGACTATTCATAGGCTCTGGGGCCAACGTCCTGACTTTC.

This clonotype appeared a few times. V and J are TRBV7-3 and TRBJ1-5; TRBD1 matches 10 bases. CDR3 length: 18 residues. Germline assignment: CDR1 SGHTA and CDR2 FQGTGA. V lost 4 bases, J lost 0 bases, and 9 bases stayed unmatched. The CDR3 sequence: CASSSAGTGEDSNQPQHF. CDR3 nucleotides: TGTGCCAGCAGCTCCGCCGGGACAGGGGAGGATAGCAATCAGCCCCAGCATTTT.

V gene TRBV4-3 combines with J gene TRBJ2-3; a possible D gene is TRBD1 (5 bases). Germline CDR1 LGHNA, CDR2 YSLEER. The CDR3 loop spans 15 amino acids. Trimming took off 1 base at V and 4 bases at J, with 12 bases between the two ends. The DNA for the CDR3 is TGCGCCAGCAGCCAAGTCCTCCAGGGCTCAGATACGCAGTATTTT. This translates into CASSQVLQGSDTQYF.

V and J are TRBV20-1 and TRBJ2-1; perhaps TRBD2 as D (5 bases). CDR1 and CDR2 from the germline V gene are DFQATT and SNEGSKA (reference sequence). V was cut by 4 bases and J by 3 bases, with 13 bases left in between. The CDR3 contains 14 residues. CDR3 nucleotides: TGCAGTGCTATCCCCGGAGGTAACTACAATGAGCAGTTCTTC. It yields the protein CSAIPGGNYNEQFF.

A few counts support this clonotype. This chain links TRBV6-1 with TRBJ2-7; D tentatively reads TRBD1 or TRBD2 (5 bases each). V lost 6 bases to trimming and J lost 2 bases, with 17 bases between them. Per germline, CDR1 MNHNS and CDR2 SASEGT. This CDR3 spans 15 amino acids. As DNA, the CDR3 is TGTGCCAGCAGCGAATCTCCGGGACGGACCTACGAGCAGTACTTC. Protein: CASSESPGRTYEQYF.

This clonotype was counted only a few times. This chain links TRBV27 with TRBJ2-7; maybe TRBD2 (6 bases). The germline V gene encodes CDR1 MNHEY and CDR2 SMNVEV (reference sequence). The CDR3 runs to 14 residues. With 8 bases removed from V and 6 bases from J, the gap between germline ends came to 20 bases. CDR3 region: CASRSGLFGGEQYF. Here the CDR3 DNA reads TGTGCCAGCCGAAGCGGGCTATTCGGCGGCGAGCAGTACTTC.

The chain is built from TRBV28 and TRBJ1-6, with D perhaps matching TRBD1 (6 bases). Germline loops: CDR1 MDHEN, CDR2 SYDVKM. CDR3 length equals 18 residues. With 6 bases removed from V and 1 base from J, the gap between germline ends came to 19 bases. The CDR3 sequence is CASSEQGRLGSYNSPLHF. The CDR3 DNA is TGTGCCAGCAGCGAGCAGGGGAGGCTCGGGTCCTATAATTCACCCCTCCACTTT.

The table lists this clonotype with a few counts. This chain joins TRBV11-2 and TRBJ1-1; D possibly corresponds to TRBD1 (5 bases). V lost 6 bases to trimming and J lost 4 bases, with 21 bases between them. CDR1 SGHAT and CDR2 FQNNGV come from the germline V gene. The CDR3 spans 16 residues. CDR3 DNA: TGTGCCAGCAGTTCGGGACGGGGTAGTCGGGCCACTGAAGCTTTCTTT. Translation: CASSSGRGSRATEAFF.

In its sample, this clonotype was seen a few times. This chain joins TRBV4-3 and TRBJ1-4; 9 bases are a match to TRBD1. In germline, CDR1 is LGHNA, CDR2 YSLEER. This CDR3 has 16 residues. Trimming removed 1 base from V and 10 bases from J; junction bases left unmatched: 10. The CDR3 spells CASSQAPGTGWGKLFF. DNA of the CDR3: TGCGCCAGCAGCCAAGCCCCCGGGACAGGGTGGGGAAAACTGTTTTTT.

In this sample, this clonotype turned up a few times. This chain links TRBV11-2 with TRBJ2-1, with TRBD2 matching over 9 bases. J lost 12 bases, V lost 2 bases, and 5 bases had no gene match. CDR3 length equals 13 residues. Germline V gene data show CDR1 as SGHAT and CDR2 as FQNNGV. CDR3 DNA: TGTGCCAGCAGCTTAACCGCGGGGGGGTCGCAGTTCTTC. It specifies CASSLTAGGSQFF.

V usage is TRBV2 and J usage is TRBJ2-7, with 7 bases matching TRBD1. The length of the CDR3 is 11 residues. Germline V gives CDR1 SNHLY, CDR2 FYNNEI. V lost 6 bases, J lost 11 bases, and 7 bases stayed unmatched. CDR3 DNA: TGTGCCAGCAGCACCGGGACAGAGAAGTACTTC. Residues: CASSTGTEKYF. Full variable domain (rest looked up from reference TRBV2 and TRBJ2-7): EPEVTQTPSHQVTQMGQEVILRCVPISNHLYFYWYRQILGQKVEFLVSFYNNEISEKSEIFDDQFSVERPDGSNFTLKIRSTKLEDSAMYFCASSTGTEKYFGPGTRLTVT.

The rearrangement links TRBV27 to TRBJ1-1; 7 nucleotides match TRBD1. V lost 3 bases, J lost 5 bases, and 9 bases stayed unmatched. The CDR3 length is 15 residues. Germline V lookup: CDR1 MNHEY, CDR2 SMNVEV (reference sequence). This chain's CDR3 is CASSLGNRGWTEAFF. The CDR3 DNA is TGTGCCAGCAGTTTGGGGAACAGGGGATGGACTGAAGCTTTCTTT.

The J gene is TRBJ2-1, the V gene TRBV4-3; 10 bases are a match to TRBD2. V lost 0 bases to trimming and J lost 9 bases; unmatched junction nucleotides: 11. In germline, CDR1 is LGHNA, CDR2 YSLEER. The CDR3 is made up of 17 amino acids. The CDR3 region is CASSQDPSGGGISEQFF. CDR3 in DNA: TGCGCCAGCAGCCAAGATCCTAGCGGGGGAGGTATCAGTGAGCAGTTCTTC.

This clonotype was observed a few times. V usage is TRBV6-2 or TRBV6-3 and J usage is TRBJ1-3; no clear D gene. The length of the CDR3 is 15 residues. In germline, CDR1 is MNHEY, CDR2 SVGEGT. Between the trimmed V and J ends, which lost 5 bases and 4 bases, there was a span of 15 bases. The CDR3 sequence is CASSLYPSAGNTIYF. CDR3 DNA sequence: TGTGCCAGCAGTCTATACCCTTCGGCCGGAAACACCATATATTTT.

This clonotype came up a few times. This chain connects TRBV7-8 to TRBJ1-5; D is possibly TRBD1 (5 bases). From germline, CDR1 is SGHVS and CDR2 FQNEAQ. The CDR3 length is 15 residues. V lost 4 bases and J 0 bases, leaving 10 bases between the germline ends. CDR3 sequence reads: CASSSGTYSNQPQHF. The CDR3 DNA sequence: TGTGCCAGCAGCTCGGGGACTTATAGCAATCAGCCCCAGCATTTT.

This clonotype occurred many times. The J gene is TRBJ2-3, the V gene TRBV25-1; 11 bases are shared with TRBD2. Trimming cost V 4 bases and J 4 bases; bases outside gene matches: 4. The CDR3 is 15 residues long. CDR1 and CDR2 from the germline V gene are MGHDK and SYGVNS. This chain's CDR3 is CASSAMTSGADTQYF. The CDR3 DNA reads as TGTGCCAGCAGTGCTATGACTAGCGGGGCAGATACGCAGTATTTT.

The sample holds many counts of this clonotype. The CDR3 here is CASSLGRVGEAFF. CDR3 bases: TGTGCCAGCAGCCTAGGCAGGGTGGGTGAAGCTTTCTTT. The chain carries TRBV3-1 and TRBJ1-1, with a weak D call TRBD1 (5 bases). V lost 4 bases, J lost 7 bases, and 13 bases lay in between. Germline V CDR1 and CDR2: LGHDT, YNNKEL (reference sequence). CDR3 length: 13 amino acids.